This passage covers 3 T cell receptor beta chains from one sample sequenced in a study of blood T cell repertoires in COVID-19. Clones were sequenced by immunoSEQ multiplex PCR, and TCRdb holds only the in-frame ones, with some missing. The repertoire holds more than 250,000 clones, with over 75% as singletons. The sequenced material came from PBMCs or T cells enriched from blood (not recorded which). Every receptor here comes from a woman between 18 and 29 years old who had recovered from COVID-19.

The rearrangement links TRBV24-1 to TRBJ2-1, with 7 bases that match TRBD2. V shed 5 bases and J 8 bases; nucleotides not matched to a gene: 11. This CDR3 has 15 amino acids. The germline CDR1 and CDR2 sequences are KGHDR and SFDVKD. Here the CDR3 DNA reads TGTGCCACCAGTGGCTCCGGGACTATGGGCGATGAGCAGTTCTTC. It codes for CATSGSGTMGDEQFF.

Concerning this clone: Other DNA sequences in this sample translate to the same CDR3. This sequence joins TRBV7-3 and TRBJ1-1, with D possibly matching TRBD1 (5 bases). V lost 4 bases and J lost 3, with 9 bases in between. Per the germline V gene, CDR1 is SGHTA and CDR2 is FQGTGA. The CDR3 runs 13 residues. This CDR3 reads CASSSDRDTEAFF. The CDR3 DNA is TGTGCCAGCAGCTCAGACAGAGACACTGAAGCTTTCTTT.

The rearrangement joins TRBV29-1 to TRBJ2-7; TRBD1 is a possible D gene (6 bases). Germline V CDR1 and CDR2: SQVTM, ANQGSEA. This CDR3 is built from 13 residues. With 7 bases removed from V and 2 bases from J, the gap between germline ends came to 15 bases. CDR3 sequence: CSAATGGPYEQYF. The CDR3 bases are TGCAGCGCAGCGACAGGTGGACCCTACGAGCAGTACTTC.